The subject of this entry is one T cell receptor (beta chain). The sample comes from a study of cytomegalovirus exposure and HLA in healthy donors. This CDR3 contains 14 residues. CDR1 is MNHNS, CDR2 SASEGT, per germline. V lost 1 base to trimming and J lost 4 bases, with 10 bases between them. The PCR was carried out with 60 Vbeta primers and 13 Jbeta primers. Only in-frame clones appear in the TCRdb table, and some are missing; sequencing was by immunoSEQ multiplex PCR. This table holds fewer than 150,000 clones, around 76% found once. Sequences were obtained from PBMCs. The source is a man aged 45-65 years in good health and CMV-seropositive. The V gene is TRBV6-1, the J gene TRBJ1-2; maybe TRBD1 (5 bases). DNA of the CDR3: TGTGCCAGCAGTGAAGACGGCAGGGCCTATGGCTACACCTTC. Encoded protein: CASSEDGRAYGYTF.